This entry concerns a single TCR beta chain. The target antigen is unknown. PCR used 60 Vbeta primers and 13 Jbeta primers. Assay used: immunoSEQ multiplex PCR; TCRdb lists only in-frame clones, some missing. The table includes around 130,000 clones, just under 75% detected once. The data originate from a study of cytomegalovirus exposure and HLA in healthy donors. Regarding the study as a whole: When analyzed later, the rates of TCR association showed variation by HLA locus, with DRB1 the most and HLA-C the fewest.

The CDR3 is 16 amino acids. Trimming left V 4 bases short and J 8 bases short, with 20 bases between. This clonotype originated in a middle-aged man in good health and CMV-seropositive. The sample was PBMCs. V and J are TRBV23-1 and TRBJ1-4, with TRBD1 as a possible D gene (5 bases). TRBV23-1 is annotated as an ORF whose role is uncertain. Here the CDR3 reads CASSPMVGGREEKLFF. CDR3 coding DNA: TGCGCCAGCAGTCCTATGGTGGGGGGGAGGGAAGAAAAACTGTTTTTT.